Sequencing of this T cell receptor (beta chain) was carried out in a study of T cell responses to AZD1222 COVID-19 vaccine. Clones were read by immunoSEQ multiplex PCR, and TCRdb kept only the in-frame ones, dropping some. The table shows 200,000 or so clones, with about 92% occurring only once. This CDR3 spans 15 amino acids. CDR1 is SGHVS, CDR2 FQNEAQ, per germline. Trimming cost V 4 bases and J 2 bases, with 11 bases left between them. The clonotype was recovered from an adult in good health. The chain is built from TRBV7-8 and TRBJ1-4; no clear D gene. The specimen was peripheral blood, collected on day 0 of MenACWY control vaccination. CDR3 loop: CASSYPGATNEKLFF. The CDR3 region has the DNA TGTGCCAGCAGCTACCCAGGTGCGACTAATGAAAAACTGTTTTTT.